The clone carrying this T cell receptor beta chain was seen only once. The sample belongs to a study of blood T cell repertoires in COVID-19. Germline V CDR1 and CDR2: MNHEY, SVGAGI. The CDR3 has 13 amino acids. Method: immunoSEQ multiplex PCR; TCRdb's copy keeps in-frame clones and lacks some. Counted here are 95,000 to 110,000 clones, 84% occurring once; the ten biggest clones make up roughly 4.6%. The sequenced sample was peripheral blood. This receptor was obtained from a human donor in a cohort sampled during active COVID-19. The chain joins TRBV6-5 to TRBJ1-1; 8 nucleotides line up with TRBD1. The CDR3, as DNA: TGTGAACAGGGGGTTAGAGGTAACACTGAAGCTTTCTTT. The encoded protein is CEQGVRGNTEAFF.